A single T cell receptor (beta chain) is shown here with its context. The sample holds many counts of this clonotype. Its cognate antigen has yet to be identified. No much larger clone is present one base from it, and per-base qualities are unavailable. This sample is drawn from a study of T cells in Graves' hyperthyroidism and ophthalmopathy (dated by TCRdb to 2018 to 2020). Some background on the complete study: Peripheral blood samples were taken at initial diagnosis, before any treatment was given. The approximately 97 discovery patients were randomly divided into training and test sets at a 7:3 ratio. The paper reports TCR Vbeta CDR3 sequencing of approximately 140 peripheral blood samples: fewer than 50 ophthalmopathy, roughly 74 hyperthyroidism and some 17 progressor patients. In more than 5 Graves' hyperthyroidism patients, the study also compared T-cell repertoires from thyroid tissue with T-cell repertoires from blood. TCR V-J signatures able to tell the groups apart were searched for in a discovery cohort of 100 patients, of whom roughly 42 had Graves' ophthalmopathy and about 60 had stable Graves' hyperthyroidism. Prospective prediction of ophthalmopathy was tested in an independent validation cohort of some 19 hyperthyroidism patients and 15 to 17 patients who later progressed to ophthalmopathy. Once sampling was done, hyperthyroidism patients were given methimazole at a starting dose of 30 mg daily, whereas ophthalmopathy patients were given high-dose intravenous methylprednisolone. Overall study results and their limits: Most expanded thyroid clonotypes (frequency above 0.001) were also found in blood, which suggests that blood repertoires may mirror thyroid immune responses. In validation, the model predicted progression to ophthalmopathy with 65% to 71% sensitivity and less than 75% specificity, a median of 6.5 months before onset. A 13 V-J signature model separated ophthalmopathy from stable hyperthyroidism, with around 90% sensitivity and around 84% specificity in cross-validation and 80%/75% in testing. No statistical method was used to set the sample size in advance, and investigators knew the group allocation.

The TCR beta CDR3 regions were amplified from RNA transcripts. The first round of RT-PCR for the TCR CDR3 was performed with the HTBI primer set and the Qiagen OneStep RT-PCR kit. Libraries were constructed in a second round of multiplex PCR, after which size selection and purification were carried out. The libraries were sequenced on an Illumina HiSeq2000 using paired-end 100 bp reads. The original pipeline was this. SOAPnuke was used to process the raw data, with reads discarded if the reads contained adapters or uncalled bases, had a mean Phred below 15, or lacked an exact constant-primer or identifier match. COPE v1.2.5 was used to merge high-quality paired reads, and clonotypes were defined as unique nucleotide sequences. Clonotypes were aligned to IMGT TRBV, TRBD and TRBJ reference segments using MiTCR v1.1. The analysis included only V-J combinations with a frequency above 0.0001, which together covered over 98% of the repertoires. The TCS score was defined as the ratio of F50 (clonal expansion) to E x V (chaos), calculated using BLOSUM62-based TCRdist between CDR3 peptides within each V-J. Welch's t-statistics and random forest reduced 500 to 650 V-J features to fewer than 15, which were used in a naive Bayes classifier (R e1071). TCRdb trimmed the raw reads at Q25, called clones with MiXCR and kept productive beta chains. Records with the same CDR3 protein are collapsed into one entry carrying the most frequent genes and DNA. The V and J calls shown here were made by TCRdb, not taken from the authors' results. In this sample the table shows roughly 280,000 distinct CDR3 sequences, over 15% of which occur a single time. The top ten hold approximately 60% of the sample.

In the ophthalmopathy patients, disease was moderately to severely active, with a Clinical Activity Score of 3 or more, a NOSPECS grade of 4 or more, and a duration of less than 3 months. Exclusion was applied to patients with uncontrolled infections, other autoimmune diseases, pregnancy or lactation. Diagnoses relied on clinical symptoms, serum thyroxine and TRAb, thyroid ultrasound and orbital computed tomography. PBMCs were separated from roughly 10 ml of fresh peripheral blood using Ficoll-Paque density gradient centrifugation. Total RNA was extracted using Trizol reagent, and RNA quality was assessed on an Agilent 2100 Bioanalyzer. V and J lose 4 bases and 3 bases, and a span of 7 bases separates them. From the cysteine up to the phenylalanine, the CDR3 has a length of 12 residues. Here the CDR3 DNA is all that survives: 36 bases in frame from base 1. The germline V gene sets CDR1 to SGHRS and CDR2 to YFSETQ.

The TCR was taken from a woman in her sixties or seventies with Graves' ophthalmopathy. The chain joins TRBV5-1 to TRBJ1-1, with a tentative D gene TRBD1 over 5 matching bases. The specimen was blood. CDR3 reads: CASSAGYTEAFF. DNA sequence: TGCGCCAGCAGCGCAGGGTACACTGAAGCTTTCTTT.